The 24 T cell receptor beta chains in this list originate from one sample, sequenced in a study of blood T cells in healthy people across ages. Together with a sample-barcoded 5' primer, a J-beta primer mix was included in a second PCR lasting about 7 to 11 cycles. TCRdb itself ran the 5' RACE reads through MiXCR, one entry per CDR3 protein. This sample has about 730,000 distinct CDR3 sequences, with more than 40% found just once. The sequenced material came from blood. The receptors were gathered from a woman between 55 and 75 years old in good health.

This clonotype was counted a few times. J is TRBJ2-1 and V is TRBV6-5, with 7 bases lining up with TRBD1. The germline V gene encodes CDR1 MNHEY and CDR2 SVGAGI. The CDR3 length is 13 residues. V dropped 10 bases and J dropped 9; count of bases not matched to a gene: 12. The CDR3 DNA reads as TGTGCCACTACGACAGGGAATGGGCTTGAGCAGTTCTTC. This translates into CATTTGNGLEQFF.

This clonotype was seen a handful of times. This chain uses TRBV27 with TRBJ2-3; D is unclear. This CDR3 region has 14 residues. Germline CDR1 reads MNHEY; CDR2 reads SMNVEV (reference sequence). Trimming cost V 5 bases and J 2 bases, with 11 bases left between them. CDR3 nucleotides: TGTGCCAGCAGTCTGCAGGAGTTCACAGATACGCAGTATTTT. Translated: CASSLQEFTDTQYF.

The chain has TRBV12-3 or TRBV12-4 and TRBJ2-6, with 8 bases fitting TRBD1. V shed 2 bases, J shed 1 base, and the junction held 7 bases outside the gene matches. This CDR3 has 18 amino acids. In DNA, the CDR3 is TGTGCCAGCAGTTTAAGGCAGGGGGCGTTTTCTGGGGCCAACGTCCTGACTTTC. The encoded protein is CASSLRQGAFSGANVLTF.

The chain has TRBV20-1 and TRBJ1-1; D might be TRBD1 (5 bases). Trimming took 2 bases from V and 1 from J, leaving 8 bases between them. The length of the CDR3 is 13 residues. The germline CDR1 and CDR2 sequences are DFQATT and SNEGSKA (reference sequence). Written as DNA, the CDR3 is TGCAGTGCTAGACCCGGACAGAACACTGAAGCTTTCTTT. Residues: CSARPGQNTEAFF.

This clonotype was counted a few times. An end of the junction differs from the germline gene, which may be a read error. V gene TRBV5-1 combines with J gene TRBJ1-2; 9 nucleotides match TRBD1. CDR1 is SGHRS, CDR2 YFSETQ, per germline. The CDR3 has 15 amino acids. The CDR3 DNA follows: TGCGCCGGCAGCGAACCGGGACAGGGAGGCTATGGCTACACCTTC. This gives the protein CAGSEPGQGGYGYTF.

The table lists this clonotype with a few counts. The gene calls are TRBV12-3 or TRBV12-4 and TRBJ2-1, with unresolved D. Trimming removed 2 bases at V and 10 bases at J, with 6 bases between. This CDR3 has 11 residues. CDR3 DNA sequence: TGTGCCAGCAGTTTAATGGACGAGCAGTTCTTC. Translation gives CASSLMDEQFF.

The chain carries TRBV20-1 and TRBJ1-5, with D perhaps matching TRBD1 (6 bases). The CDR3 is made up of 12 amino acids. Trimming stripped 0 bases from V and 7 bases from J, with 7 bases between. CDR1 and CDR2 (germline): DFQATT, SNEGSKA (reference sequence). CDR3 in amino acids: CSAREGAQPQHF. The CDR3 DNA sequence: TGCAGTGCTAGAGAGGGGGCCCAGCCCCAGCATTTT.

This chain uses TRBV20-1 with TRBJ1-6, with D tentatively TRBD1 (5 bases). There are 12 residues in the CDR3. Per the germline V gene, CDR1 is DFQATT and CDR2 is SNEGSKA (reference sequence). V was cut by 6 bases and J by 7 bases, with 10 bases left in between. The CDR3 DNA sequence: TGCAGTGCGGGACGAGGAAATTCACCCCTCCACTTT. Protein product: CSAGRGNSPLHF.

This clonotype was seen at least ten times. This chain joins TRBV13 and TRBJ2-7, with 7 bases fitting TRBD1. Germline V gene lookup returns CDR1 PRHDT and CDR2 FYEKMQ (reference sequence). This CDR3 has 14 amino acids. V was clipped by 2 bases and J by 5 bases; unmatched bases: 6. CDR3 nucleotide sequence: TGTGCCAGCAGCTTATCCGGGACAGATAACGAGCAGTACTTC. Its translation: CASSLSGTDNEQYF.

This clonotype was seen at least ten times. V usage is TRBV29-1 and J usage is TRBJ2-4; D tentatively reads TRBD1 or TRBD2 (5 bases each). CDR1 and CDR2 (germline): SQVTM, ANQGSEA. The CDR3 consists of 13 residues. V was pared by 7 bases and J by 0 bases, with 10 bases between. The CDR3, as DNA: TGCAGCGCTCGGGACGGAGCCAAAAACATTCAGTACTTC. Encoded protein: CSARDGAKNIQYF.

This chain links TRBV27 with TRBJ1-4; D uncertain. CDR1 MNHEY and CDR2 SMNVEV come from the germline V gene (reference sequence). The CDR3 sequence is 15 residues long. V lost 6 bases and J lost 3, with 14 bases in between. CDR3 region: CASSHESVANEKLFF. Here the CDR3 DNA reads TGTGCCAGCAGCCACGAGTCGGTAGCTAATGAAAAACTGTTTTTT.

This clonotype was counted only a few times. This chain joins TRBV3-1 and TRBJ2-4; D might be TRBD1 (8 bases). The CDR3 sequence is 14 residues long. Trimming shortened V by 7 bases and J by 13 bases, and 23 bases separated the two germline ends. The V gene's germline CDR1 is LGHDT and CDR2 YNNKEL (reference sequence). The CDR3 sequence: CASTPRDRSGEQYF. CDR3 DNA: TGTGCCAGCACCCCTCGGGACAGGAGCGGGGAGCAGTACTTC.

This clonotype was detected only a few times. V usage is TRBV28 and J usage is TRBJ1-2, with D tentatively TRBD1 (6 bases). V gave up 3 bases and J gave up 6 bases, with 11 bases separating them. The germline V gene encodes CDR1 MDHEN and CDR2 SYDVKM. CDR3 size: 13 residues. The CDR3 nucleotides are TGTGCCAGCAGTTTTGGGGGGCTCGATGGCTACACCTTC. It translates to CASSFGGLDGYTF.

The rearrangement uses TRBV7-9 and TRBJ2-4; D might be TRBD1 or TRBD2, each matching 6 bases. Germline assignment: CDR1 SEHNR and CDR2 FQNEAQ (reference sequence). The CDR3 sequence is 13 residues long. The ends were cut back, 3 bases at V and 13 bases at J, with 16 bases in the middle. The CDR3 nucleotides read TGTGCCAGCAGCTTCGTGGCGGAGGGGGAGCAGTACTTC. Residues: CASSFVAEGEQYF.

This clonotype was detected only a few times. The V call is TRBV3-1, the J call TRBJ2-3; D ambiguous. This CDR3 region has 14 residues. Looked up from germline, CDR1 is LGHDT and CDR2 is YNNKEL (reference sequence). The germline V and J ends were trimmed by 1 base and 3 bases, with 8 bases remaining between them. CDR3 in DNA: TGTGCCAGCAGCCAAGGGCAGGTAACAGATACGCAGTATTTT. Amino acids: CASSQGQVTDTQYF.

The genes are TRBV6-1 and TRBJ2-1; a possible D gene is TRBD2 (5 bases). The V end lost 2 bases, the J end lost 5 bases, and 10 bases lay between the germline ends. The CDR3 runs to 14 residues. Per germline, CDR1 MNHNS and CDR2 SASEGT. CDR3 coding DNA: TGTGCCAGCAGTGAACGGGATAGAAACAATGAGCAGTTCTTC. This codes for CASSERDRNNEQFF.

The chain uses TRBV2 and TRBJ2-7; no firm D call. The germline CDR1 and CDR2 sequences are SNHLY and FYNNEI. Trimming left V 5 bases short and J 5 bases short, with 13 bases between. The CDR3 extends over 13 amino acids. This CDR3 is CASSYVLAHEQYF. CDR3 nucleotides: TGTGCCAGCAGTTACGTCCTGGCCCACGAGCAGTACTTC.

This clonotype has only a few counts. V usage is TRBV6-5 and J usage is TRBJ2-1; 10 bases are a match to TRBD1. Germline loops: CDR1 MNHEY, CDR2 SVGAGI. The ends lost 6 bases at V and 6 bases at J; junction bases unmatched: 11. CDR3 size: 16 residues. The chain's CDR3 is CASRPTTGGVGNEQFF. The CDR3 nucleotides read TGTGCCAGCAGACCCACGACAGGGGGCGTTGGCAATGAGCAGTTCTTC.

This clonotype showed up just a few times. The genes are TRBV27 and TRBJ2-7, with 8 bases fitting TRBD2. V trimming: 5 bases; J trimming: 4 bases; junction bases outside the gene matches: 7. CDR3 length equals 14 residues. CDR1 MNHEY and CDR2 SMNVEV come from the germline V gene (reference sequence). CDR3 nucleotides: TGTGCCAGCAGTCTAGAGCGGGAGTCGTACGAGCAGTACTTC. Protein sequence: CASSLERESYEQYF.

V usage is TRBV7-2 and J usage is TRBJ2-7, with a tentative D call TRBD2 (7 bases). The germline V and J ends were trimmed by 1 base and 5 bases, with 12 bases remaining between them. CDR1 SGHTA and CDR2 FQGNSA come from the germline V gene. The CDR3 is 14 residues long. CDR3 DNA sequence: TGTGCCAGCAGCTTAGATCCGCGGGGGCACGAGCAGTACTTC. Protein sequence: CASSLDPRGHEQYF.

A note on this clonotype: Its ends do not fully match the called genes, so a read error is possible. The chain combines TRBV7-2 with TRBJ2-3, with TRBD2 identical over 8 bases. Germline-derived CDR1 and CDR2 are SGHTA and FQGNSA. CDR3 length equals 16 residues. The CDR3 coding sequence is TGTGCCAGCAGCCTACGTGTAGCGGGGTCCACAGATACGCACTATTTT. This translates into CASSLRVAGSTDTHYF.

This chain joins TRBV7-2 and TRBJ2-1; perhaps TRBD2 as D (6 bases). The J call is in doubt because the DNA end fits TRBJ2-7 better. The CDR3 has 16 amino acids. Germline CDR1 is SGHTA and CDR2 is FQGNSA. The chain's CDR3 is CASSSSGTGSYNEQYF. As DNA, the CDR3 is TGTGCCAGCAGCTCCTCCGGGACTGGCTCCTACAATGAGCAGTACTTC.

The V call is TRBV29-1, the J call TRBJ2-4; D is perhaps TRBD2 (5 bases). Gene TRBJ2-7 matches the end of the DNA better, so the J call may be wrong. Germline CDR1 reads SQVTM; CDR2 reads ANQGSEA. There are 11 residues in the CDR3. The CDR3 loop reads CSGSLGYEQYF. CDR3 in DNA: TGCAGCGGCTCACTAGGCTACGAGCAGTACTTC.

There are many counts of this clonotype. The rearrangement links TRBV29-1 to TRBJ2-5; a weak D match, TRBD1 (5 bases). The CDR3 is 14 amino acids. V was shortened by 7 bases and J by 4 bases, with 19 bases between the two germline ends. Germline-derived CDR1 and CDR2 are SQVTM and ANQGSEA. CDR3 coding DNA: TGCAGCGACCAAGTCGGACACTCGGCAGAGACCCAGTACTTC. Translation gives CSDQVGHSAETQYF.